The subject of this entry is one T cell receptor (beta chain). The authors' processing: For nucleated cells, counts were estimated from reference gene primer amplification. Here immunoSEQ multiplex PCR was the method, and the copy in TCRdb shows in-frame clones only, minus some. That table supplies the V and J calls and clone size; D and trimming were determined from the DNA. The sample includes more than 250,000 clones, approximately 83% of them seen just once. The entry originates in a study of blood T cell repertoires in COVID-19. For the study at large: COVID-19 samples from acute and convalescent phases originated in the United States, Italy and Spain. The analysed material was cDNA or gDNA that came from T cells, B-cell-depleted T cells, or PBMCs.

Trimming left V 7 bases short and J 8 bases short, with 20 bases between. Germline V gives CDR1 MDHEN, CDR2 SYDVKM. CDR3 length: 14 residues. The V and J genes are TRBV28 and TRBJ1-2; no firm D call. The source is a young woman who had recovered from COVID-19. The material sequenced was peripheral blood. CDR3 nucleotide sequence: TGTGCCAGCAACTCAGACGGAATGCGAGGGGGCTACACCTTC. It yields the protein CASNSDGMRGGYTF.